These T cell receptor beta chains were read from a single sample in a study of identical twins. TCRdb passed the 5' RACE reads through MiXCR, listing each CDR3 protein once. The sample carries 750,000 to 950,000 distinct CDR3 sequences, roughly an eighth recorded once. Another study also made use of these data, one on yellow fever vaccine responses in identical twins.

Sequenced sample: PBMCs. Receptors were obtained from a woman younger than 35 in good health. CDR3s include the opening cysteine and the closing phenylalanine or tryptophan. D genes are given only for firm matches. Only part of the rows carry a size: once, few, many, or a class if the clone is expanded.

clone_size	v_call	d_call	j_call	cdr3_nt	cdr3_aa
many	TRBV6-2/TRBV6-3	NA	TRBJ1-5	TGTGCCAGCAGTTATCGACAAACTAGCAATCAGCCCCAGCATTTT	CASSYRQTSNQPQHF
many	TRBV3-1	NA	TRBJ1-1	TGTGCCAGCAGCTCGACAGGGAACACTGAAGCTTTCTTT	CASSSTGNTEAFF
few	TRBV10-3	NA	TRBJ2-7	TGTGCCATCAGACCGAGACAGGAGGACGAGCAGTACTTC	CAIRPRQEDEQYF
NA	TRBV19	NA	TRBJ2-1	TGTGCCAGTAGTATTCCCCCCAGGGGAAATGAGCAGTTCTTC	CASSIPPRGNEQFF
many	TRBV19	NA	TRBJ2-1	TGTGCCAGTAACCGGCAGGCGGCCGGTGAGCAGTTCTTC	CASNRQAAGEQFF
many	TRBV5-5	TRBD1	TRBJ2-7	TGTGCCAGCAGCCCCAGACAGGGTTTTTACGAGCAGTACTTC	CASSPRQGFYEQYF
few	TRBV25-1	NA	TRBJ2-7	TGTGCCAGCAGTGACGCGGGACGGCCGAAGGGCGAGCAGTACTTC	CASSDAGRPKGEQYF
few	TRBV10-1	TRBD2	TRBJ2-5	TGCGCCAGCAGTGGTCTGGGACTAGCGGGACAAGAGACCCAGTACTTC	CASSGLGLAGQETQYF
NA	TRBV7-9	NA	TRBJ2-3	TGTGCCAGCAGCTGGACTACCTTCACAGATACGCAGTATTTT	CASSWTTFTDTQYF
few	TRBV24-1	NA	TRBJ2-5	TGTGCCACCAGTGGTTTAGGTCCCCAAGAGACCCAGTACTTC	CATSGLGPQETQYF
NA	TRBV7-8	NA	TRBJ2-5	TGTGCCAGCAGTTTGCTGAATCCGCGCGTAGAGACCCAGTACTTC	CASSLLNPRVETQYF
NA	TRBV29-1	TRBD2	TRBJ2-4	TGCAGCGTTGTGGAAAGCGGGAGGGCCGTCGGGAACATTCAGTACTTC	CSVVESGRAVGNIQYF
few	TRBV12-3/TRBV12-4	NA	TRBJ2-3	TGTGCCAGCAGACCCTCGGACCAGCTCAATACAGATACGCAGTATTTT	CASRPSDQLNTDTQYF
NA	TRBV20-1	TRBD2	TRBJ2-5	TGCAGTGCTAGAGAGAGACTAGCGGTTCAAGAGACCCAGTACTTC	CSARERLAVQETQYF
NA	TRBV10-1	NA	TRBJ2-1	TGCGCCAGCAACAGGACAGCTACCTACAATGAGCAGTTCTTC	CASNRTATYNEQFF
NA	TRBV7-9	TRBD2	TRBJ2-5	TGTGCCAGCAGCTTAGGGACTAGCGGGCGCGTAGAAGAGACCCAGTACTTC	CASSLGTSGRVEETQYF
NA	TRBV7-9	TRBD1	TRBJ2-3	TGTGCCAGCAGTCGCGGACGGGACAGTGCTTCGAGAGATACGCAGTATTTT	CASSRGRDSASRDTQYF
many	TRBV28	NA	TRBJ2-3	TGTGCCAGCAGCTCCCCGGCCTCCGGGAGAACAGATACGCAGTATTTT	CASSSPASGRTDTQYF
NA	TRBV7-9	NA	TRBJ2-1	TGTGCCAGCACCCAGGTGGCGCATGAGCAGTTCTTC	CASTQVAHEQFF
NA	TRBV20-1	NA	TRBJ2-1	TGCAGTGCTAGGGTGGGCATCAATGAGCAGTTCTTC	CSARVGINEQFF
NA	TRBV4-2	NA	TRBJ2-1	TGTGCCAGCAGCCAAGATTACCAGGGCTGGAATGAGCAGTTCTTC	CASSQDYQGWNEQFF
NA	TRBV5-1	NA	TRBJ2-7	TGCGCCAGCAGCTTAACAGGGCGGGAGGAGCAGTACTTC	CASSLTGREEQYF
NA	TRBV2	NA	TRBJ1-2	TGTGCCAGCAGTGAAAGCGATGGCTACACCTTC	CASSESDGYTF
NA	TRBV12-3/TRBV12-4	NA	TRBJ2-3	TGTGCCAGCAGTCAATGGGCAGATACGCAGTATTTT	CASSQWADTQYF
many	TRBV4-1	NA	TRBJ1-1	TGCGCCAGCAGCCAAGGTCAGTACACTGAAGCTTTCTTT	CASSQGQYTEAFF
many	TRBV5-1	NA	TRBJ2-1	TGCGCCAGCAGCTTGGACGGACAAAACGGATGGCGTGGTGAGCAGTTCTTC	CASSLDGQNGWRGEQFF
few	TRBV20-1	NA	TRBJ2-1	TGCAGTGCGAGGGGCGCGGGGTTTTACAATGAGCAGTTCTTC	CSARGAGFYNEQFF
NA	TRBV15	NA	TRBJ2-7	TGTGCCACCAGCGACCGCGGGGGCGGGACTAAGAGATACGAGCAGTACTTC	CATSDRGGGTKRYEQYF
many	TRBV11-1	NA	TRBJ1-5	TGTGCCAGCAGCTTAGCGGGATCAACCGGTCGGAATCAGCCCCAGCATTTT	CASSLAGSTGRNQPQHF
once	TRBV27	TRBD1	TRBJ2-7	TGTGCCAGCAGTCGCCCGGGGACAGGGGCCTACGAGCAGTACTTC	CASSRPGTGAYEQYF
few	TRBV19	NA	TRBJ2-4	TGTGCCAGTAGCCATCGGGACATTCAGTACTTC	CASSHRDIQYF
few	TRBV20-1	NA	TRBJ2-1	TGCAGTGCTAGAGGACAGGATAGGGTCTTC	CSARGQDRVF
many	TRBV6-6	NA	TRBJ2-5	TGTGCCAGCTTCGGTGGAAAAGAGACCCAGTACTTC	CASFGGKETQYF
NA	TRBV20-1	TRBD1	TRBJ2-2	TGCAGTGCAGGAAACGACAGGGAAGGGCACACCGGGGAGCTGTTTTTT	CSAGNDREGHTGELFF
many	TRBV7-9	NA	TRBJ1-2	TGTGCCAGCAGCACGACAGGCGACGATGGCTACACCTTC	CASSTTGDDGYTF
NA	TRBV12-3/TRBV12-4	TRBD2	TRBJ2-7	TGTGCCAGCAGTTCCGGGACTAGCGGGAGGGAGGACTACGAGCAGTACTTC	CASSSGTSGREDYEQYF
NA	TRBV10-3	NA	TRBJ1-4	TGTGCCATCAGTGAGGGGAAGGAAAAACTGTTTTTT	CAISEGKEKLFF
few	TRBV3-1	TRBD2	TRBJ2-7	TGTGCCAGCAGCCAAGCGACTAGCACACACTACGAGCAGTACTTC	CASSQATSTHYEQYF
NA	TRBV6-1	NA	TRBJ1-1	TGTGCCAGCAGTCTCTTTTGGGGTCAAAATGGAAACACTGAAGCTTTCTTT	CASSLFWGQNGNTEAFF
NA	TRBV29-1	NA	TRBJ2-4	TGCAGCGTTGAATCCGGGTTGGCCAAAAACATTCAGTACTTC	CSVESGLAKNIQYF
many	TRBV15	TRBD2	TRBJ2-1	TGTGCCACCAGCAGAGTCAGCGGGGGGTCCTCCTACAATGAGCAGTTCTTC	CATSRVSGGSSYNEQFF
few	TRBV3-1	TRBD1	TRBJ2-7	TGTGCTTCGGTTGGGACAGGCCCATCCGAGCAGTACTTC	CASVGTGPSEQYF
few	TRBV7-9	TRBD1	TRBJ2-5	TGTGCCAGCAGAGACAACAGGGGAGAGACCCAGTACTTC	CASRDNRGETQYF
NA	TRBV7-9	TRBD1	TRBJ2-5	TGTGCCAGCACTAGAAAGGACAGGGGCCAAGAGACCCAGTACTTC	CASTRKDRGQETQYF
few	TRBV5-5	NA	TRBJ2-6	TGTGCCAGCAGCTTCTTCCTTGGCTCTGGGGCCAACGTCCTGACTTTC	CASSFFLGSGANVLTF
few	TRBV4-1	NA	TRBJ2-5	TGCGCCAGCAGCCACCCGGGGGATAGAGGGGAGACCCAGTACTTC	CASSHPGDRGETQYF
few	TRBV7-6	NA	TRBJ2-3	TGTGCCAGCAGCTCGGATCTTACCCAGTATTTT	CASSSDLTQYF
few	TRBV12-3/TRBV12-4	NA	TRBJ2-1	TGTGCCAGCAGCAGGCGAGAACTAGCCTACAATGAGCAGTTCTTC	CASSRRELAYNEQFF
NA	TRBV7-8	NA	TRBJ2-7	TGTGCCAGCAGCTTAGACGTCGGGGAGCAGTACTTC	CASSLDVGEQYF
once	TRBV5-5	TRBD2	TRBJ2-1	TGTGCCAGCAGCGGGGGACTAGCGGGGGGGCCGAGGGAGCAGTTCTTC	CASSGGLAGGPREQFF
many	TRBV9	NA	TRBJ1-2	TGTGCCAGCAGCGTAGGAACTAACAGGGAGTCCTTC	CASSVGTNRESF
few	TRBV12-3/TRBV12-4	TRBD2	TRBJ2-3	TGTGCCAGCATCCTATGGGGTAGCGGGATCCCGCGGGGCACAGATACGCAGTATTTT	CASILWGSGIPRGTDTQYF
few	TRBV20-1	TRBD2	TRBJ2-3	TGCAGTGCTGTCCGACTAGCGGGGGCCACAGATACGCAGTATTTT	CSAVRLAGATDTQYF
NA	TRBV2	TRBD2	TRBJ2-3	TGTGCCAGCATCGAAGCGGGAGACTTTGATACGCAGTATTTT	CASIEAGDFDTQYF
many	TRBV7-9	NA	TRBJ2-1	TGTGCCAGCAGCCCTAGGGGGGCGTTGAACAATGAGCAGTTCTTC	CASSPRGALNNEQFF
few	TRBV2	NA	TRBJ1-1	TGTGCCCCCAAGGGGGGAACAACTGAAGCTTTCTTT	CAPKGGTTEAFF
few	TRBV7-9	NA	TRBJ2-1	TGTGCCAGCAGCTTAGCCTTCACCCTCAATGAGCAGTTCTTC	CASSLAFTLNEQFF
few	TRBV6-5	TRBD1	TRBJ2-6	TGTGCCAGCAGTTTCGGGACAGGGGCTGGGGCCAACGTCCTGACTTTC	CASSFGTGAGANVLTF
few	TRBV4-2	NA	TRBJ2-7	TGTGCCAGCAGCCAAGAAGGGGGACCGGGACGGAGCTCCTACGAGCAGTACTTC	CASSQEGGPGRSSYEQYF
NA	TRBV28	TRBD2	TRBJ2-2	TGTGCCAGCAGTTTCCCCCTGGGACTAGCGGTGAAGGCCGGGGAGCTGTTTTTT	CASSFPLGLAVKAGELFF